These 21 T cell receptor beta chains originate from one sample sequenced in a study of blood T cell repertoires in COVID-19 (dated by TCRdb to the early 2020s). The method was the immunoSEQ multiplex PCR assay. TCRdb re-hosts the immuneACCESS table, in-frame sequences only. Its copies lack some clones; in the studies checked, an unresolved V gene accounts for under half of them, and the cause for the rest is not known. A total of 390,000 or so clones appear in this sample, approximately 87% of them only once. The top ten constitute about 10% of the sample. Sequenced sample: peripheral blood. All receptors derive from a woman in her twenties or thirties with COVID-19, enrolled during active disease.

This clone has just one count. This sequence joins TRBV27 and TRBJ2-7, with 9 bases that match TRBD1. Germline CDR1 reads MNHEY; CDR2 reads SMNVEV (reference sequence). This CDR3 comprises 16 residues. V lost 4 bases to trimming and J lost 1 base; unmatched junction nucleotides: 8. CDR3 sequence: CASSSLSTGGSYEQYF. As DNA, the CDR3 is TGTGCCAGCAGTTCGCTCTCGACAGGGGGGTCCTACGAGCAGTACTTC.

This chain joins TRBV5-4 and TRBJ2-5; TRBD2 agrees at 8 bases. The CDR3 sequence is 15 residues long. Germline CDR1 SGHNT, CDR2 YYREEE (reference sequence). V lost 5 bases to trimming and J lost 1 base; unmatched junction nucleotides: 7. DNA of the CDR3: TGTGCCAGCAGTCCCGGGGGGGCGGGCCAAGAGACCCAGTACTTC. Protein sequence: CASSPGGAGQETQYF. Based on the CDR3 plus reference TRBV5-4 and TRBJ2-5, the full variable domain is ETGVTQSPTHLIKTRGQQVTLRCSSQSGHNTVSWYQQALGQGPQFIFQYYREEENGRGNFPPRFSGLQFPNYSSELNVNALELDDSALYLCASSPGGAGQETQYFGPGTRLLVL.

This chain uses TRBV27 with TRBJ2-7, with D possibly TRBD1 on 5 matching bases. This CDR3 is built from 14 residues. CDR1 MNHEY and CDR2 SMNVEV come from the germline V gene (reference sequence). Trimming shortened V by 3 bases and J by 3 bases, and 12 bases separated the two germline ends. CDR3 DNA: TGTGCCAGCAGTTTGGGGCAGAAAGGCTACGAGCAGTACTTC. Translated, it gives CASSLGQKGYEQYF.

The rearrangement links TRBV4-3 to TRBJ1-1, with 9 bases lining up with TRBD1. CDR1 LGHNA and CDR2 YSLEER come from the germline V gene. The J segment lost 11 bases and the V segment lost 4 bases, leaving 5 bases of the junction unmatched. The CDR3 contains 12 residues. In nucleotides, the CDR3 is TGCGCCAGCAGCCCCGGGACAGGGTATGCTTTCTTT. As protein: CASSPGTGYAFF.

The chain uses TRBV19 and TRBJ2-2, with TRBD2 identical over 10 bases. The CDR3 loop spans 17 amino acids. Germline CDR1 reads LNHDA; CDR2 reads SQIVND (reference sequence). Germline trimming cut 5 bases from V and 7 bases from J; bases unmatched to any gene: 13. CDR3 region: CASSRHQGLAGVGELFF. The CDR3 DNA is TGTGCCAGTAGTCGACACCAAGGGCTAGCGGGAGTCGGGGAGCTGTTTTTT. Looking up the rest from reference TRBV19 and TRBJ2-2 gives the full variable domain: DGGITQSPKYLFRKEGQNVTLSCEQNLNHDAMYWYRQDPGQGLRLIYYSQIVNDFQKGDIAEGYSVSREKKESFPLTVTSAQKNPTAFYLCASSRHQGLAGVGELFFGEGSRLTVL.

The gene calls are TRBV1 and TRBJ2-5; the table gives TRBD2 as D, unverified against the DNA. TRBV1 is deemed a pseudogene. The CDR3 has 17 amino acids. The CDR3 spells CTSSLPGGRMGQETQYF. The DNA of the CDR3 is TGCACCAGCAGCCTCCCGGGGGGGAGAATGGGGCAAGAGACCCAGTACTTC.

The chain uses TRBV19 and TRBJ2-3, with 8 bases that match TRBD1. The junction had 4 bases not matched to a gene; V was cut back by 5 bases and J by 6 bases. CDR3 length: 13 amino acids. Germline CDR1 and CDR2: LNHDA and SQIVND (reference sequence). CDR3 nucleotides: TGTGCCAGTAGTGGGACAGGATTGGATACGCAGTATTTT. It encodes CASSGTGLDTQYF.

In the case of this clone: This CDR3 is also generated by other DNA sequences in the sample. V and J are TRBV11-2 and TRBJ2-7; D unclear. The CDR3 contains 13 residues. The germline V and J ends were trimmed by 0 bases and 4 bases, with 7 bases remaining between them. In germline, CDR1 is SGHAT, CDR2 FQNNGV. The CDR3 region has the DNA TGTGCCAGCAGCTTAGATCCCAGTTACGAGCAGTACTTC. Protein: CASSLDPSYEQYF.

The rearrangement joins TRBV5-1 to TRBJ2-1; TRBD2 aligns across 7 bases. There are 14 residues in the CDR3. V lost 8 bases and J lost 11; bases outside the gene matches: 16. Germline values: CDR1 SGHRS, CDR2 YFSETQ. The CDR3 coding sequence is TGCGCCAGTGTTAGTTCGGGGGAGGGCCTTAAGCAGTTCTTC. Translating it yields CASVSSGEGLKQFF. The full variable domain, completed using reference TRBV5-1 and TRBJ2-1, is KAGVTQTPRYLIKTRGQQVTLSCSPISGHRSVSWYQQTPGQGLQFLFEYFSETQRNKGNFPGRFSGRQFSNSRSEMNVSTLELGDSALYLCASVSSGEGLKQFFGPGTRLTVL.

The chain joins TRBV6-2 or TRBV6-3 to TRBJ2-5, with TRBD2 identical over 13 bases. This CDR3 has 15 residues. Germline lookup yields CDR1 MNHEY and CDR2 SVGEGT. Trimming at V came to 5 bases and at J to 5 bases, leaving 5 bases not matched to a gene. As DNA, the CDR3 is TGTGCCAGCAGTCCCAGACTAGCGGGAGGCGAGACCCAGTACTTC. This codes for CASSPRLAGGETQYF.

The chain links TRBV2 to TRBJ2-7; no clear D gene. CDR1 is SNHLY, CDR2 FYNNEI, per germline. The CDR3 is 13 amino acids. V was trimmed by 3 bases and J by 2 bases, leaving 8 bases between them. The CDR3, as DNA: TGTGCCAGCAGTGAGGCCCTTACCTACGAGCAGTACTTC. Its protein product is CASSEALTYEQYF.

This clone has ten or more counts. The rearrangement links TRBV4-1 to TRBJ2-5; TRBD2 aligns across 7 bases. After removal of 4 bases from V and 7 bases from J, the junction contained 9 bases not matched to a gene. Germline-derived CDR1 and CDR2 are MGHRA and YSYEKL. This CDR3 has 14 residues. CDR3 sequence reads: CASSPLGLGGTQYF. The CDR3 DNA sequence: TGCGCCAGCAGCCCGCTTGGACTAGGCGGGACCCAGTACTTC.

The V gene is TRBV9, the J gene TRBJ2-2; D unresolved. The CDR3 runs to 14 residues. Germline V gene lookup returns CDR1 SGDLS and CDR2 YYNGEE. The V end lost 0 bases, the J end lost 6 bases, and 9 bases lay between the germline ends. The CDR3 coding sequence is TGTGCCAGCAGCGTAGGGTTACTTTCCGGGGAGCTGTTTTTT. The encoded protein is CASSVGLLSGELFF.

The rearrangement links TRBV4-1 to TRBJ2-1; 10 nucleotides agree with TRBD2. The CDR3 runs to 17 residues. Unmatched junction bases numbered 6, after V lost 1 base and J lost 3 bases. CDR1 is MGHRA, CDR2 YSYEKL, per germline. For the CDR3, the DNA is TGCGCCAGCAGCCAAGGGAAGGGACTAGCGAACTACAATGAGCAGTTCTTC. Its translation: CASSQGKGLANYNEQFF.

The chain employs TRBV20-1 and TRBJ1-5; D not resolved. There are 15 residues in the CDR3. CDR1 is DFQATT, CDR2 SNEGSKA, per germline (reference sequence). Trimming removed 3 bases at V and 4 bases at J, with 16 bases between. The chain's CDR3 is CSASDQLQDNQPQHF. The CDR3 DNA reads TGCAGTGCTAGTGACCAGCTCCAGGATAATCAGCCCCAGCATTTT.

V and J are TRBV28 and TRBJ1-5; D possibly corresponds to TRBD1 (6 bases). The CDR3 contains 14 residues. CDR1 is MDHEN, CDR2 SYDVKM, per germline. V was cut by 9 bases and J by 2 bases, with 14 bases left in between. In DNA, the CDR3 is TGTGCCAGTTCAGGGGAGTCTGGCAATCAGCCCCAGCATTTT. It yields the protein CASSGESGNQPQHF.

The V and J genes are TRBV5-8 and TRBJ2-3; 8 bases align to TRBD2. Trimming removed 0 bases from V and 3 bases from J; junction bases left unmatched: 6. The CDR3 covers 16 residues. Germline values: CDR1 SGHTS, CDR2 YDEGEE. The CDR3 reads CASSLGVAGRTDTQYF. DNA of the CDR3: TGTGCCAGCAGCTTGGGAGTAGCGGGGAGGACAGATACGCAGTATTTT.

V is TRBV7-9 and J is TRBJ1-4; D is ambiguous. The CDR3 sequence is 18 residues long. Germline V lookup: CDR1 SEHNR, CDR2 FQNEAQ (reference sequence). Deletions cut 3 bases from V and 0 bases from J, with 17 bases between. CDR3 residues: CASSFSRLLTSTNEKLFF. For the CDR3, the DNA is TGTGCCAGCAGCTTTTCCAGGCTTCTTACGTCAACTAATGAAAAACTGTTTTTT.

CDR3 bases: TGTGCCAGCAGCCTAGCCGGGACTGACAATGAGCAGTTCTTC. The encoded protein is CASSLAGTDNEQFF. This chain uses TRBV6-5 with TRBJ2-1, with D perhaps TRBD2 (6 bases). There are 14 residues in the CDR3. Trimming cost V 6 bases and J 5 bases, with 14 bases left between them. Germline-derived CDR1 and CDR2 are MNHEY and SVGAGI.

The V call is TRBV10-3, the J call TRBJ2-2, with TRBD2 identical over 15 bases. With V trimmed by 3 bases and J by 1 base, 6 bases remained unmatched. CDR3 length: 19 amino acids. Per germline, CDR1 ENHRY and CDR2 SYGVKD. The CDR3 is CAISESGTSGRRNTGELFF. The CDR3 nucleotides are TGTGCCATCAGTGAATCCGGGACTAGCGGGAGGAGGAACACCGGGGAGCTGTTTTTT.

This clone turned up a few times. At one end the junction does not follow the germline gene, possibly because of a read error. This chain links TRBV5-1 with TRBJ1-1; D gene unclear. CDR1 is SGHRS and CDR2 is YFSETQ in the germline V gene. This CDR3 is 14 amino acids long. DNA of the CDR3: TGCGCCAGCACCTTGGGAGGATCGAACACTGAAGCTTTCTTT. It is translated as CASTLGGSNTEAFF.